Below, 13 T cell receptor beta chains from the same sample are listed, as sequenced in a study of blood T cell repertoires in COVID-19. The repertoire was sequenced with immunoSEQ multiplex PCR; TCRdb's copy has only in-frame clones and lacks some. The sample yields over 200,000 clones, 84% seen once. Specimen: peripheral blood. The receptors stem from a woman older than 75 with active or convalescent COVID-19.

This clone was detected only a few times. This chain links TRBV2 with TRBJ2-1; TRBD2 aligns across 11 bases. CDR3 length equals 15 residues. CDR1 is SNHLY, CDR2 FYNNEI, per germline. The J segment lost 7 bases and the V segment lost 4 bases, leaving 6 bases of the junction unmatched. CDR3 sequence reads: CASSARLAGGNEQFF. Written as DNA, the CDR3 is TGTGCCAGCAGTGCCAGGCTAGCGGGGGGTAATGAGCAGTTCTTC.

The V gene is TRBV18, the J gene TRBJ1-3; maybe TRBD1 (5 bases). Trimming took 2 bases from V and 0 from J, leaving 11 bases between them. In germline, CDR1 is KGHSH, CDR2 LQKENI. The CDR3 runs to 16 residues. Here the CDR3 DNA reads TGTGCCAGCTCACCAGACAGCCTAAGCTCTGGAAACACCATATATTTT. It yields the protein CASSPDSLSSGNTIYF.

This clone was recorded only once. This chain joins TRBV6-1 and TRBJ1-3; TRBD1 might be the D (6 bases). CDR3 length equals 14 residues. Trimming stripped 2 bases from V and 4 bases from J, with 9 bases between. Germline V gives CDR1 MNHNS, CDR2 SASEGT. This CDR3 is CASSEWGQGNTIYF. CDR3 nucleotide sequence: TGTGCCAGCAGTGAATGGGGGCAAGGAAACACCATATATTTT.

This clone showed up just once. V is TRBV2 and J is TRBJ2-7; D not resolved. CDR3 length: 13 residues. Trimming removed 2 bases at V and 2 bases at J, with 7 bases between. The germline CDR1 and CDR2 sequences are SNHLY and FYNNEI. Here the CDR3 reads CASSERVPYEQYF. CDR3 DNA: TGTGCCAGCAGTGAACGGGTCCCCTACGAGCAGTACTTC.

This clone appeared a single time. The chain carries TRBV5-1 and TRBJ2-5; D remains ambiguous. The V end was cut by 4 bases, the J end by 10 bases, with 17 bases between. Germline loops: CDR1 SGHRS, CDR2 YFSETQ. CDR3 length: 13 amino acids. DNA for the CDR3: TGCGCCAGCAGCCCGATTAGCTCGAGCCTCCAGTACTTC. It is translated as CASSPISSSLQYF.

The chain is built from TRBV11-3 and TRBJ2-1; 8 nucleotides match TRBD2. The length of the CDR3 is 14 residues. Losses at the gene ends were 5 bases for V and 9 bases for J; bases not matched to a gene: 9. From germline, CDR1 is SGHNT and CDR2 YENEEA. CDR3 nucleotides: TGTGCCAGCAGCCCCGGGACTAGTGGTGGTGAGCAGTTCTTC. This translates into CASSPGTSGGEQFF.

The V call is TRBV28, the J call TRBJ2-7; 12 bases map to TRBD2. The CDR3 totals 15 residues. CDR1 is MDHEN and CDR2 is SYDVKM in the germline V gene. V was clipped by 5 bases and J by 2 bases; unmatched bases: 4. The CDR3 loop reads CASSPTSGGTYEQYF. CDR3 in DNA: TGTGCCAGCAGTCCGACTAGCGGGGGAACCTACGAGCAGTACTTC.

This sequence joins TRBV14 and TRBJ2-7, with a weak D call TRBD2 (6 bases). V was shortened by 4 bases and J by 7 bases, with 14 bases between the two germline ends. Germline CDR1 is SGHDN and CDR2 is FVKESK. The CDR3 length is 13 residues. The CDR3 nucleotides are TGTGCCAGCAGCCTAACGGGAAGCGGGGAGCAGTACTTC. Translated, it gives CASSLTGSGEQYF.

This clone was recorded a few times. This chain links TRBV19 with TRBJ1-5, with TRBD1 matching 7 bases. With 3 bases clipped from V and 3 bases from J, the junction kept 8 bases outside the gene matches. The CDR3 has 16 residues. Germline CDR1 LNHDA, CDR2 SQIVND (reference sequence). The CDR3 DNA follows: TGTGCCAGTAGTATGTCCCACACAGGGGTCAATCAGCCCCAGCATTTT. It is translated as CASSMSHTGVNQPQHF.

The chain employs TRBV3-1 (or the pseudogene TRBV3-2) and TRBJ1-1, with 8 bases that match TRBD1. V lost 8 bases and J lost 0; bases outside the gene matches: 5. The CDR3 sequence is 14 residues long. Germline values: CDR1 LGHDT, CDR2 YNNKEL (reference sequence). Here the CDR3 reads CASGQGFMNTEAFF. The CDR3 DNA reads TGTGCCAGCGGACAGGGATTCATGAACACTGAAGCTTTCTTT.

The V call is TRBV7-8, the J call TRBJ1-5, with a possible D match to TRBD1 (6 bases). Germline V CDR1 and CDR2: SGHVS, FQNEAQ. V dropped 3 bases and J dropped 3 bases, with 12 bases sitting between them. The CDR3 runs to 15 residues. CDR3 loop: CASSFTTGNNQPQHF. The CDR3 DNA reads TGTGCCAGCAGCTTTACCACAGGGAACAATCAGCCCCAGCATTTT.

V is TRBV9 and J is TRBJ2-3; 12 bases align to TRBD2. CDR3 length: 16 amino acids. Germline assignment: CDR1 SGDLS and CDR2 YYNGEE. The ends lost 3 bases at V and 5 bases at J; junction bases unmatched: 7. The CDR3 is CASSAGTSGGQDTQYF. Written as DNA, the CDR3 is TGTGCCAGCAGCGCAGGAACTAGCGGGGGGCAAGATACGCAGTATTTT. Full variable domain (remainder filled in from reference TRBV9 and TRBJ2-3): DSGVTQTPKHLITATGQRVTLRCSPRSGDLSVYWYQQSLDQGLQFLIQYYNGEERAKGNILERFSAQQFPDLHSELNLSSLELGDSALYFCASSAGTSGGQDTQYFGPGTRLTVL.

The V and J genes are TRBV10-3 and TRBJ2-7; D is perhaps TRBD1 (6 bases). Trimming took off 6 bases at V and 5 bases at J, with 20 bases between the two ends. The CDR3 runs 15 residues. Germline V gene data show CDR1 as ENHRY and CDR2 as SYGVKD. CDR3 nucleotide sequence: TGTGCCATCAGACAACAAACAGGGTCGGTCCACGAGCAGTACTTC. Its protein is CAIRQQTGSVHEQYF.